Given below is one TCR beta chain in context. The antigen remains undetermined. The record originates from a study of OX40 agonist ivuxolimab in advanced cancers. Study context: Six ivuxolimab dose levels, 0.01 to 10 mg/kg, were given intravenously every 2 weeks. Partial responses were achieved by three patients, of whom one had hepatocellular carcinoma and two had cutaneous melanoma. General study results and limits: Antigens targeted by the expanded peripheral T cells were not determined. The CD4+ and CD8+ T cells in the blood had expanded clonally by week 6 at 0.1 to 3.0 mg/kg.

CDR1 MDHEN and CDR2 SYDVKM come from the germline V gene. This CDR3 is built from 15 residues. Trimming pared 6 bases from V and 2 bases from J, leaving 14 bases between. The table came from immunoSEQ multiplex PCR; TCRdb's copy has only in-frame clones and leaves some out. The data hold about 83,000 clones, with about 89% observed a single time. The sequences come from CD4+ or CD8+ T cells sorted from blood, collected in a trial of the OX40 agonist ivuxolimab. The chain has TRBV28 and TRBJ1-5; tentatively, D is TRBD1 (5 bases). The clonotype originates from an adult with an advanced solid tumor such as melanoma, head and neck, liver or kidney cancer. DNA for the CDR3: TGTGCCAGCAGGGCTGACAGCGTTCGCAATCAGCCCCAGCATTTT. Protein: CASRADSVRNQPQHF.